This entry concerns a single T cell receptor beta chain. Antigen: not known. Primers: 60 Vbeta forward and 13 Jbeta reverse. TCRdb's copy holds only in-frame clones and misses some; the assay was immunoSEQ multiplex PCR. This table has about 150,000 clones, about 74% appearing once. The sample originates from a study of cytomegalovirus exposure and HLA in healthy donors. Findings of the study overall: The authors enumerated roughly 160 TCR beta chains as linked to cytomegalovirus. Later on, a genetic analysis was performed. It linked a missense variant in DCLRE1C with V- and J-gene trimming of TCR beta. Per a later analysis, HLA-associated TCR beta chains showed more clonal expansion than other, equally common TCR beta chains.

Between the trimmed V and J ends, which lost 5 bases and 3 bases, there was a span of 12 bases. Per the germline V gene, CDR1 is SEHNR and CDR2 is FQNEAQ (reference sequence). This CDR3 spans 14 amino acids. The receptor was derived from a man aged 40-50 years in good health and CMV-seropositive. This chain joins TRBV7-9 and TRBJ2-3, with D hard to call. Material for sequencing was PBMCs. For the CDR3, the DNA is TGTGCCAGCAGCCCGAGAGACTTTACAGATACGCAGTATTTT. This sequence encodes CASSPRDFTDTQYF.